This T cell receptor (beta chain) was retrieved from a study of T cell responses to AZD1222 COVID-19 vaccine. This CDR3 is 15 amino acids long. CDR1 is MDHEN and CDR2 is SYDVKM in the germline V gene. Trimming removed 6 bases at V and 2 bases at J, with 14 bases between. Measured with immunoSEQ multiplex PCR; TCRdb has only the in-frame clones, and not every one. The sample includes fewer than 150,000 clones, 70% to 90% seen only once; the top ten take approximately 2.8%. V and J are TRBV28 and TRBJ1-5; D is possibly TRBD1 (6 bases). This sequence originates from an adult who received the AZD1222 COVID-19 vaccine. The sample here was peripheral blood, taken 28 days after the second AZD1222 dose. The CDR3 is CASRPPGAGNQPQHF. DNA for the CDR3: TGTGCCAGCAGACCTCCGGGGGCGGGCAATCAGCCCCAGCATTTT.